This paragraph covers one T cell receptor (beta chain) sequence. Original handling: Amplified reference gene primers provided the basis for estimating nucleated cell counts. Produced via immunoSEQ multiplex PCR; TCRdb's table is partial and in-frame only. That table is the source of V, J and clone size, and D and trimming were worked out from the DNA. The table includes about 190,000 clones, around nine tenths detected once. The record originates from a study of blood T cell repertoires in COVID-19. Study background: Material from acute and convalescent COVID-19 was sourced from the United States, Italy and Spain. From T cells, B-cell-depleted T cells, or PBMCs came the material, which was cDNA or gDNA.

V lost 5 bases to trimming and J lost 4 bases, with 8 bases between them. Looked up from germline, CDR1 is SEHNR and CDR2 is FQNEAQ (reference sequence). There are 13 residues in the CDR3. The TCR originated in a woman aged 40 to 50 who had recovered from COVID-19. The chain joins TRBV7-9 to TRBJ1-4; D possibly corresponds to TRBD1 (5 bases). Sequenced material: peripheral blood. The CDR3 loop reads CASSIRGNEKLFF. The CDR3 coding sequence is TGTGCCAGCAGCATAAGGGGTAATGAAAAACTGTTTTTT.